This entry describes one TCR beta chain. Its antigen is undetermined. The germline gene is not matched at one end of the junction; a read error may be the cause. Of the isolated RNA, all was reverse transcribed, and so the sequenced material was expressed TCRB transcripts. Clones were sequenced by immunoSEQ multiplex PCR, and TCRdb holds only the in-frame ones, with some missing. The data hold 220,000 or so clones, with about 71% observed a single time. This record belongs to a study of beta chain features in type 1 diabetes. Study in general: No patient-donor differences in age, gender, total cells or subset yield. Study outcomes and limitations: Amplification by PCR could prefer shorter templates, with the same effect in patients and controls. More deletions and fewer insertions at VDJ junctions were seen in type 1 diabetes patients.

The CDR3 length is 13 residues. CDR1 and CDR2 from the germline V gene are GTSNPN and SVGIG (reference sequence). The sequenced material came from naive CD4+ T cells from blood. The chain joins TRBV30 to TRBJ2-4; 8 positions match TRBD1. The clonotype originates from a man younger than 45 in good health. DNA for the CDR3: TGTGCCTGGAGGGACAGGGCCAGAAACATTCAGTACTTC. Translating it yields CAWRDRARNIQYF.